The 27 T cell receptor beta chains in this list originate from one sample, sequenced in a study of T cell responses to AZD1222 COVID-19 vaccine. Profiled with immunoSEQ multiplex PCR; TCRdb holds only in-frame clones, not every one. Of about 130,000 clones listed, roughly 94% are singletons. Sequences were derived from peripheral blood, sampled on day 0 of AZD1222 vaccination. These receptors were collected from an adult in good health.

This chain connects TRBV7-3 to TRBJ2-1, with D hard to call. The V and J ends lost 5 bases and 9 bases respectively, with 14 bases between them. The CDR3 is 13 residues long. The germline V gene encodes CDR1 SGHTA and CDR2 FQGTGA. The CDR3 nucleotides are TGTGCCAGCAGCGACCTTAGGGTCGGTGAGCAGTTCTTC. Protein: CASSDLRVGEQFF.

This chain connects TRBV7-9 to TRBJ2-7, with 7 bases that match TRBD1. Trimming at V came to 8 bases and at J to 6 bases, leaving 13 bases not matched to a gene. This CDR3 has 14 amino acids. Germline assignment: CDR1 SEHNR and CDR2 FQNEAQ (reference sequence). CDR3 protein: CASRRDSPSPEQYF. The DNA of the CDR3 is TGTGCCAGCCGACGGGACAGTCCCTCCCCCGAGCAGTACTTC.

V gene TRBV10-3 combines with J gene TRBJ2-2; 10 bases match TRBD2. Looked up from germline, CDR1 is ENHRY and CDR2 is SYGVKD. The CDR3 is 14 amino acids. V was pared by 6 bases and J by 6 bases, with 4 bases of the junction left unmatched. The CDR3 region is CAIRASGGAGELFF. Written as DNA, the CDR3 is TGTGCCATCAGGGCTAGCGGGGGAGCCGGGGAGCTGTTTTTT.

This chain uses TRBV2 with TRBJ1-1; D gene uncertain. V gave up 2 bases and J gave up 4 bases, with 8 bases separating them. CDR3 size: 13 residues. Germline assignment: CDR1 SNHLY and CDR2 FYNNEI. CDR3 DNA: TGTGCCAGCAGTGAAACGTGGGGCACTGAAGCTTTCTTT. Protein sequence: CASSETWGTEAFF.

The chain has TRBV19 and TRBJ1-1, with 7 bases that match TRBD1. There are 13 residues in the CDR3. With 8 bases clipped from V and 1 base from J, the junction kept 4 bases outside the gene matches. The V gene's germline CDR1 is LNHDA and CDR2 SQIVND (reference sequence). The CDR3 loop reads CASADRRNTEAFF. As DNA, the CDR3 is TGTGCCAGTGCGGACAGGCGGAACACTGAAGCTTTCTTT.

This clone was observed once. This chain connects TRBV9 to TRBJ2-3; the match to TRBD2 covers 8 bases. The CDR3 spans 15 residues. Germline values: CDR1 SGDLS, CDR2 YYNGEE. Trimming cost V 5 bases and J 6 bases; bases outside gene matches: 11. CDR3 protein: CASRATSGSRDTQYF. The CDR3 DNA reads as TGTGCCAGCAGGGCTACTAGCGGCAGTCGGGATACGCAGTATTTT. The full variable domain, in which reference TRBV9 and TRBJ2-3 provide the parts outside the CDR3, is DSGVTQTPKHLITATGQRVTLRCSPRSGDLSVYWYQQSLDQGLQFLIQYYNGEERAKGNILERFSAQQFPDLHSELNLSSLELGDSALYFCASRATSGSRDTQYFGPGTRLTVL.

V usage is TRBV2 and J usage is TRBJ1-5, with TRBD1 matching 7 bases. There are 15 residues in the CDR3. After removal of 5 bases from V and 0 bases from J, the junction contained 4 bases not matched to a gene. The V gene's germline CDR1 is SNHLY and CDR2 FYNNEI. The CDR3 here is CASSTTGISNQPQHF. The CDR3 DNA sequence: TGTGCCAGCAGTACGACAGGGATTAGCAATCAGCCCCAGCATTTT.

The rearrangement joins TRBV3-1 (or the pseudogene TRBV3-2) to TRBJ2-7; D remains ambiguous. CDR1 is LGHDT, CDR2 YNNKEL, per germline (reference sequence). There are 15 residues in the CDR3. Deletions cut 3 bases from V and 3 bases from J, with 15 bases between. CDR3: CASSQKGRILYEQYF. In DNA form, the CDR3 reads TGTGCCAGCAGCCAGAAGGGTCGGATACTCTACGAGCAGTACTTC.

The chain recombines TRBV2 with TRBJ2-3; 9 bases match TRBD2. Trimming took 1 base from V and 1 from J; bases not matched to a gene: 0. Germline CDR1 and CDR2: SNHLY and FYNNEI. This CDR3 is built from 15 residues. In DNA form, the CDR3 reads TGTGCCAGCAGTGAAGTAGCGGGGGGCACAGATACGCAGTATTTT. Translated: CASSEVAGGTDTQYF.

V is TRBV19 and J is TRBJ2-5, with TRBD2 identical over 15 bases. V was clipped by 5 bases and J by 1 base; unmatched bases: 11. Germline V gene sequence: CDR1 LNHDA, CDR2 SQIVND (reference sequence). The CDR3 runs 19 residues. CDR3 DNA: TGTGCCAGTAGTTGGGGACTAGCGGGGGGTAGGGGGATCCAAGAGACCCAGTACTTC. Translating gives CASSWGLAGGRGIQETQYF. The complete variable domain, with remaining parts taken from reference TRBV19 and TRBJ2-5, reads DGGITQSPKYLFRKEGQNVTLSCEQNLNHDAMYWYRQDPGQGLRLIYYSQIVNDFQKGDIAEGYSVSREKKESFPLTVTSAQKNPTAFYLCASSWGLAGGRGIQETQYFGPGTRLLVL.

The rearrangement links TRBV2 to TRBJ2-2; D is perhaps TRBD1 (5 bases). CDR3 length: 13 amino acids. The germline V and J ends were trimmed by 2 bases and 6 bases, with 7 bases remaining between them. CDR1 is SNHLY, CDR2 FYNNEI, per germline. CDR3 DNA: TGTGCCAGCAGTGAACAAGGGGCCGGGGAGCTGTTTTTT. Its translation: CASSEQGAGELFF.

This chain links TRBV2 with TRBJ1-2; no clear D. Trimming cost V 7 bases and J 7 bases, with 16 bases left between them. CDR1 and CDR2 (germline): SNHLY, FYNNEI. The CDR3 has 13 residues. The CDR3 loop is CASTGNLGSGYTF. The CDR3 DNA is TGTGCCAGCACCGGGAACCTAGGCAGTGGCTACACCTTC.

The gene calls are TRBV7-8 and TRBJ1-5; D is unclear. This CDR3 is built from 16 residues. From germline, CDR1 is SGHVS and CDR2 FQNEAQ. The V end was cut by 4 bases, the J end by 0 bases, with 13 bases between. The CDR3 here is CASSYLGRYSNQPQHF. DNA for the CDR3: TGTGCCAGCAGCTACCTCGGACGGTATAGCAATCAGCCCCAGCATTTT.

This rearrangement joins TRBV2 to TRBJ2-1, with TRBD2 identical over 8 bases. The CDR3 is 13 amino acids. CDR1 SNHLY and CDR2 FYNNEI come from the germline V gene. The V gene end was trimmed by 3 bases and the J gene end by 13 bases; junction bases not matched to a gene: 8. The CDR3 DNA sequence: TGTGCCAGCAGTGAGTTTGCCGGGGGGGCCCAGTTCTTC. Its translation: CASSEFAGGAQFF. The entire variable domain, with the rest obtained from reference TRBV2 and TRBJ2-1, is as follows: EPEVTQTPSHQVTQMGQEVILRCVPISNHLYFYWYRQILGQKVEFLVSFYNNEISEKSEIFDDQFSVERPDGSNFTLKIRSTKLEDSAMYFCASSEFAGGAQFFGPGTRLTVL.

The chain links TRBV19 to TRBJ2-7; 7 bases match TRBD2. CDR1 LNHDA and CDR2 SQIVND come from the germline V gene (reference sequence). The CDR3 totals 14 residues. V lost 10 bases and J lost 5; bases outside the gene matches: 14. The CDR3 DNA sequence: TGTGCCACCTCAAAGCGGGGTAGCATCCACGAGCAGTACTTC. It translates to CATSKRGSIHEQYF.

This chain uses TRBV19 with TRBJ2-7, with 7 bases lining up with TRBD1. The CDR3 length is 14 residues. Germline V gives CDR1 LNHDA, CDR2 SQIVND (reference sequence). The J segment lost 4 bases and the V segment lost 6 bases, leaving 9 bases of the junction unmatched. The chain's CDR3 is CASSKRQGPYEQYF. Here the CDR3 DNA reads TGTGCCAGTAGCAAGCGACAGGGTCCGTACGAGCAGTACTTC.

The rearrangement links TRBV7-2 to TRBJ1-4, with D tentatively TRBD1 (5 bases). Germline values: CDR1 SGHTA, CDR2 FQGNSA. This CDR3 has 15 amino acids. Trimming shortened V by 7 bases and J by 3 bases, and 15 bases separated the two germline ends. CDR3 nucleotides: TGTGCCAGCAAACGCGACGGGGCGTCTAATGAAAAACTGTTTTTT. Translated: CASKRDGASNEKLFF.

In its sample, this clone was seen once. The rearrangement joins TRBV6-5 to TRBJ2-2, with 12 bases that match TRBD1. Germline assignment: CDR1 MNHEY and CDR2 SVGAGI. The CDR3 is 14 residues long. The trim removed 4 bases at V and 6 bases at J, leaving 0 bases unmatched. In DNA form, the CDR3 reads TGTGCCAGCAGTTGGGACAGGGGGCCCGGGGAGCTGTTTTTT. Translation gives CASSWDRGPGELFF.

The chain couples TRBV28 to TRBJ1-5, with D maybe TRBD1 (5 bases). The CDR3 sequence is 16 residues long. With 7 bases removed from V and 0 bases from J, the gap between germline ends came to 16 bases. Germline lookup yields CDR1 MDHEN and CDR2 SYDVKM. CDR3 in amino acids: CASTFWAGDSNQPQHF. CDR3 in DNA: TGTGCCAGCACCTTCTGGGCGGGGGATAGCAATCAGCCCCAGCATTTT.

This chain uses TRBV2 with TRBJ1-2; 12 nucleotides line up with TRBD1. The length of the CDR3 is 17 residues. J lost 2 bases, V lost 8 bases, and 12 bases had no gene match. CDR1 is SNHLY and CDR2 is FYNNEI in the germline V gene. The CDR3 region is CASSPMGQGASNYGYTF. Here the CDR3 DNA reads TGTGCCAGCTCACCCATGGGACAGGGGGCAAGCAACTATGGCTACACCTTC.

The chain has TRBV5-8 and TRBJ1-2, with TRBD1 identical over 8 bases. The CDR3 loop spans 13 amino acids. V lost 4 bases and J lost 5; bases outside the gene matches: 4. CDR1 SGHTS and CDR2 YDEGEE come from the germline V gene. The CDR3 loop reads CASSPTGVYGYTF. The CDR3 coding sequence is TGTGCCAGCAGCCCGACAGGGGTTTATGGCTACACCTTC.

The rearrangement joins TRBV2 to TRBJ1-2; tentatively, D is TRBD1 (5 bases). V was clipped by 8 bases and J by 6 bases, with 19 bases between them. Germline V gene lookup returns CDR1 SNHLY and CDR2 FYNNEI. The CDR3 loop spans 14 amino acids. The CDR3 protein is CASVSGEMRDGYTF. CDR3 DNA sequence: TGTGCCAGCGTCTCGGGGGAAATGAGGGATGGCTACACCTTC.

This clone was seen just once. The chain links TRBV15 to TRBJ1-5, with 11 nucleotides matching TRBD1. This CDR3 has 15 amino acids. V shed 5 bases and J 5 bases; nucleotides not matched to a gene: 5. CDR1 and CDR2 (germline): LNHNV, YYDKDF (reference sequence). The CDR3 DNA reads TGTGCCACCAGCGGTCGGACAGGGGGCGATCAGCCCCAGCATTTT. Its protein product is CATSGRTGGDQPQHF.

The chain has TRBV2 and TRBJ1-1; tentatively, D is TRBD1 (6 bases). This CDR3 region has 11 residues. The germline gives CDR1 SNHLY, CDR2 FYNNEI. The ends were cut back, 10 bases at V and 9 bases at J, with 15 bases in the middle. CDR3 in DNA: TGTGCCACCAGAAGTTGGGGGCAAGCTTTCTTT. It specifies CATRSWGQAFF.

The chain has TRBV18 and TRBJ2-1; 10 bases agree with TRBD1. Unmatched junction bases numbered 7, after V lost 4 bases and J lost 7 bases. Germline values: CDR1 KGHSH, CDR2 LQKENI. This CDR3 has 15 amino acids. Written as DNA, the CDR3 is TGTGCCAGCTCACTAACCGGACAGGGGGGAAATGAGCAGTTCTTC. Protein: CASSLTGQGGNEQFF. The full variable domain, completed using reference TRBV18 and TRBJ2-1, is NAGVMQNPRHLVRRRGQEARLRCSPMKGHSHVYWYRQLPEEGLKFMVYLQKENIIDESGMPKERFSAEFPKEGPSILRIQQVVRGDSAAYFCASSLTGQGGNEQFFGPGTRLTVL.

V gene TRBV6-5 combines with J gene TRBJ2-7; 9 bases fit TRBD1. Germline V CDR1 and CDR2: MNHEY, SVGAGI. V shed 8 bases and J 6 bases; nucleotides not matched to a gene: 14. This CDR3 region has 15 residues. The DNA of the CDR3 is TGTGCCAGCGGCTCCCTTCGGGACAGGGAAGCCGAGCAGTACTTC. Translating it yields CASGSLRDREAEQYF.

The chain carries TRBV10-2 and TRBJ2-5, with no clear D. V was trimmed by 8 bases and J by 3 bases, leaving 22 bases between them. The CDR3 sequence is 16 residues long. Germline lookup yields CDR1 WSHSY and CDR2 SAAADI. DNA of the CDR3: TGCGCCAGCGGCCACCAAAATTTTGGGGTAGAAGAGACCCAGTACTTC. This translates into CASGHQNFGVEETQYF.